Listed here is a single T cell receptor beta chain. Antigen unknown. A read error may produce the germline difference seen at one junction end. It was patients with CD8+CD57+ cell expansion by flow cytometry who were chosen for sequencing. Among the patients, none had received any therapy at the time of blood sampling. This sample is part of a study of CD8+CD57+ T cells in acquired aplastic anemia. Study-level information: Sorted CD4+ and CD8+ cells gave an average of roughly 3.3 ug of DNA.

Both TCR beta VDJ combination and CDR3 sequence profiling were carried out. Genomic DNA was the template for this profiling. TCRdb reprocessed the reads with MiXCR, giving one entry per CDR3 protein. The top ten hold approximately 15% of the sample, which has around 50,000 distinct CDR3 sequences, roughly 60% seen once. Study-wide findings and caveats: Simpson's diversity of CD8+ cells was not significantly different in patients compared with controls.

This CDR3 is built from 11 residues. Germline CDR1 reads SEHNR; CDR2 reads FQNEAQ (reference sequence). The sequence was collected from a human donor with aplastic anemia. The sample taken for sequencing was sorted CD4+, CD8+, or CD8+CD57+ T cells (not recorded which) from PBMCs. The V and J genes are TRBV7-9 and TRBJ1-2; D gene ambiguous. The CDR3 nucleotides are TGTGCCAGCAACAGCTACTATGGCCACACCTTC. Its protein is CASNSYYGHTF.